The count of the clone carrying this T cell receptor (beta chain) is one. The antigen is not known. Cells designated naive CD8 were CD45RO-negative and were positively selected for CCR7, with terminally differentiated effector memory CD45RA+ cells excluded. This sample is part of a study of shared clonotypes between healthy human individuals. General study results and limits: Inspection by rarefaction showed sorted-subset sequencing to be incomplete despite large depth.

V shed 2 bases and J shed 3 bases, with 14 bases lying between them. CDR3 length equals 15 residues. Germline V gives CDR1 KGHSH, CDR2 LQKENI. Genomic DNA belonging to each subset was distributed in equal measure over several immunoSEQ plates. The table came from immunoSEQ multiplex PCR; TCRdb's copy has only in-frame clones and leaves some out. The sample records about 2 million clones, about 95% being singletons. The clonotype comes from a man between 18 and 35 years old in good health. This chain joins TRBV18 and TRBJ2-7; D gene unclear. The sample comprised naive CD8+ T cells sorted from blood. The CDR3 nucleotides read TGTGCCAGCTCACCAGGCGGCAGGTTCGTCTACGAGCAGTACTTC. As protein: CASSPGGRFVYEQYF.